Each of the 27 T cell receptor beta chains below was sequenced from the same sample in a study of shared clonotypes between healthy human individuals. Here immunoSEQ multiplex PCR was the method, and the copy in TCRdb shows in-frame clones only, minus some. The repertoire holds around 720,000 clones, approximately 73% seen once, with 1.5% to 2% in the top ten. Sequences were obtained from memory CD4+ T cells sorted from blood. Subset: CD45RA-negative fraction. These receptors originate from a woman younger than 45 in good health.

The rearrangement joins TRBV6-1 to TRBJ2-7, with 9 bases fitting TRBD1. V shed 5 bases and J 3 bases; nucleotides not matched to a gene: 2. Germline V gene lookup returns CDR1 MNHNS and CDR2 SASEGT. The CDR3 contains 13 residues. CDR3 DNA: TGTGCCAGCAGTTGGACAGGGGTCTACGAGCAGTACTTC. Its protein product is CASSWTGVYEQYF.

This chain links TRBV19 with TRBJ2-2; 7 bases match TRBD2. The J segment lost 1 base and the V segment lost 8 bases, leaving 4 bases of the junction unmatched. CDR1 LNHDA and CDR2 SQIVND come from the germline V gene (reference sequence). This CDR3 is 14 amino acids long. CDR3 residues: CASGSGLNTGELFF. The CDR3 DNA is TGTGCCAGTGGTAGCGGGCTGAACACCGGGGAGCTGTTTTTT.

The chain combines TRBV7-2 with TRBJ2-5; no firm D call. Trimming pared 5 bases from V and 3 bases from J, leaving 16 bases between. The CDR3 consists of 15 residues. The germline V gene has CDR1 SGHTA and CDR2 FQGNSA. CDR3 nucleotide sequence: TGTGCCAGCAGCAAAATGGGATGGGTAGAAGAGACCCAGTACTTC. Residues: CASSKMGWVEETQYF.

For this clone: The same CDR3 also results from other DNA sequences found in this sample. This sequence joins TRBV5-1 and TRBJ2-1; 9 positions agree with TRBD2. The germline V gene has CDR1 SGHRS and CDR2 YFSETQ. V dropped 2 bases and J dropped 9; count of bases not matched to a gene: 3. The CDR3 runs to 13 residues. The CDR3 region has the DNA TGCGCCAGCAGCTTCCGGCGGGAGGGTGAGCAGTTCTTC. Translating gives CASSFRREGEQFF.

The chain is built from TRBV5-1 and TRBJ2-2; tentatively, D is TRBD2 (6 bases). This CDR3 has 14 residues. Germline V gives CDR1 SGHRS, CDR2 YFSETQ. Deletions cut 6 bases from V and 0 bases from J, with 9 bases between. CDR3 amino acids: CASMPGANTGELFF. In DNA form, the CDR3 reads TGCGCCAGCATGCCGGGAGCGAACACCGGGGAGCTGTTTTTT.

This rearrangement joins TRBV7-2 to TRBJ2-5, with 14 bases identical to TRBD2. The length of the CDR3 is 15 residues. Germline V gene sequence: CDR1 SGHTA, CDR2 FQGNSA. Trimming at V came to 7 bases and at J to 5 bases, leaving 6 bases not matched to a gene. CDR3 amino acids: CASNPGLAGGETQYF. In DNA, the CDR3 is TGTGCCAGCAACCCAGGACTAGCGGGAGGCGAGACCCAGTACTTC.

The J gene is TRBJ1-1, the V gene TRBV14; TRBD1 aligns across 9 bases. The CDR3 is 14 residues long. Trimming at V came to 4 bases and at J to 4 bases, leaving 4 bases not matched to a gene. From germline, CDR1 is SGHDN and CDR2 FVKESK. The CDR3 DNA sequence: TGTGCCAGCAGCCCCTACAGGGGGCCCACTGAAGCTTTCTTT. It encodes CASSPYRGPTEAFF.

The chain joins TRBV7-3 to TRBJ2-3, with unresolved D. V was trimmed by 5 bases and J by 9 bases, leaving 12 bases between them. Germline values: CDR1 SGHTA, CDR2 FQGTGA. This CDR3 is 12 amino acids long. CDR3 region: CASSPYADTQYF. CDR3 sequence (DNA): TGTGCCAGCAGCCCTTATGCCGACACGCAGTATTTT.

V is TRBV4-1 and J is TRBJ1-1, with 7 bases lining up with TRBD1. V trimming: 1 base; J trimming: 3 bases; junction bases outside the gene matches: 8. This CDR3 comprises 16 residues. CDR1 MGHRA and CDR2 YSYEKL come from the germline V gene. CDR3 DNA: TGCGCCAGCAGCCAAGCTGATAGGGACAGCCACACTGAAGCTTTCTTT. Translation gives CASSQADRDSHTEAFF.

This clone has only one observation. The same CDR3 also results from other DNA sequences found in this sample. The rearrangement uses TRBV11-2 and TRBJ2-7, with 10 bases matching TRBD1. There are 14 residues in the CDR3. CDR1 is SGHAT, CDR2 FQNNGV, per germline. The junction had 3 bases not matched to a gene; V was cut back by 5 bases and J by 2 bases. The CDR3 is CASSNDRGPYEQYF. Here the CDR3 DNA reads TGTGCCAGCAGCAATGACAGGGGGCCCTACGAGCAGTACTTC. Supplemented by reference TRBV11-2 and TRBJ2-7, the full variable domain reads EAGVAQSPRYKIIEKRQSVAFWCNPISGHATLYWYQQILGQGPKLLIQFQNNGVVDDSQLPKDRFSAERLKGVDSTLKIQPAKLEDSAVYLCASSNDRGPYEQYFGPGTRLTVT.

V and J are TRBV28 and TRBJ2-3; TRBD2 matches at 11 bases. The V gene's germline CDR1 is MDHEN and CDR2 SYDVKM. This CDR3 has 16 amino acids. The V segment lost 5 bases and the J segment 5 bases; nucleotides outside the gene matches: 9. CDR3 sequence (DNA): TGTGCCAGCAGTCCTTCCTCACTAGCGGGAGTAGATACGCAGTATTTT. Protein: CASSPSSLAGVDTQYF.

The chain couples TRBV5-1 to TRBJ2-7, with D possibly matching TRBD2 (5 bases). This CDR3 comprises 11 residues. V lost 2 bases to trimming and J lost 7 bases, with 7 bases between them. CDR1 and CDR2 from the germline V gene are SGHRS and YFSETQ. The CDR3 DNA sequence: TGCGCCAGCAGCTTTCAGCGGGAGCAGTACTTC. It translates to CASSFQREQYF.

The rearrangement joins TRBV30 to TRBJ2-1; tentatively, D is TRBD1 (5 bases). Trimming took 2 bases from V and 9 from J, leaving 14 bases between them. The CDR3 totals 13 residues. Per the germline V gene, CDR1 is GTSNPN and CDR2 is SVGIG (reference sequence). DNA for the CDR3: TGTGCCTGGAGTCGCTACGGCCAGGGTGAGCAGTTCTTC. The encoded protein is CAWSRYGQGEQFF.

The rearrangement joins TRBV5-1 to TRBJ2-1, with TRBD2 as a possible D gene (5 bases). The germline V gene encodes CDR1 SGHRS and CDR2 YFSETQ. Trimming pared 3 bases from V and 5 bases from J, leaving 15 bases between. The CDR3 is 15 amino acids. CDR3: CASSSGNEGHNEQFF. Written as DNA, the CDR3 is TGCGCCAGCAGCTCCGGGAATGAGGGCCACAATGAGCAGTTCTTC. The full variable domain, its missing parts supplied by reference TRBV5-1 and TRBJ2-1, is KAGVTQTPRYLIKTRGQQVTLSCSPISGHRSVSWYQQTPGQGLQFLFEYFSETQRNKGNFPGRFSGRQFSNSRSEMNVSTLELGDSALYLCASSSGNEGHNEQFFGPGTRLTVL.

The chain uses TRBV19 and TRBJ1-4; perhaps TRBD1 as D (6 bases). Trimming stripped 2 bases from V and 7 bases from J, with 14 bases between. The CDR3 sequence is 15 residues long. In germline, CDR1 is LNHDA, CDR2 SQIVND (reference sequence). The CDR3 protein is CASSIMGARGEKLFF. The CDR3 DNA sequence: TGTGCCAGTAGTATAATGGGGGCACGAGGTGAAAAACTGTTTTTT.

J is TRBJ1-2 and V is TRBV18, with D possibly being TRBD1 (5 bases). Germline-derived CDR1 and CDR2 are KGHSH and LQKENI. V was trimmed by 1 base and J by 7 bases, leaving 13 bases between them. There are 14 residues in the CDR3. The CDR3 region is CASSPRDAAFGYTF. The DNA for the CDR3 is TGTGCCAGCTCACCACGGGACGCCGCCTTTGGCTACACCTTC. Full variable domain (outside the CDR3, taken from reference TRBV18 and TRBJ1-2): NAGVMQNPRHLVRRRGQEARLRCSPMKGHSHVYWYRQLPEEGLKFMVYLQKENIIDESGMPKERFSAEFPKEGPSILRIQQVVRGDSAAYFCASSPRDAAFGYTFGSGTRLTVV.

CDR3 sequence reads: CAWSVLETQYF. As DNA, the CDR3 is TGTGCCTGGAGTGTACTAGAGACCCAGTACTTC. V gene TRBV30 combines with J gene TRBJ2-5; D is unresolved. This CDR3 contains 11 residues. CDR1 and CDR2 (germline): GTSNPN, SVGIG (reference sequence). V lost 0 bases to trimming and J lost 4 bases, with 3 bases between them.

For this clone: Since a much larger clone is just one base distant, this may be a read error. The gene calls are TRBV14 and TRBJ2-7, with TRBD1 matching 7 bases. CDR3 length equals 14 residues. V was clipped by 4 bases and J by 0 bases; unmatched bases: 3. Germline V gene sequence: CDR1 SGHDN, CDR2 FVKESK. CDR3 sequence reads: CASSPDRSSYEQYF. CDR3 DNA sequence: TGTGCCAGCAGCCCGGACAGGAGCTCCTACGAGCAGTACTTC. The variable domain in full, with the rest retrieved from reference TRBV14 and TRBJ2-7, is EAGVTQFPSHSVIEKGQTVTLRCDPISGHDNLYWYRRVMGKEIKFLLHFVKESKQDESGMPNNRFLAERTGGTYSTLKVQPAELEDSGVYFCASSPDRSSYEQYFGPGTRLTVT.

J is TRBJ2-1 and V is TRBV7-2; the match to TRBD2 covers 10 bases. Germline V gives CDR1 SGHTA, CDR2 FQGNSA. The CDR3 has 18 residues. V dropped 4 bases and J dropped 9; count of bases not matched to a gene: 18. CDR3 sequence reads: CASSYQSQREGRLGEQFF. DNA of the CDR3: TGTGCCAGCAGCTACCAATCCCAGCGGGAGGGCCGTCTTGGTGAGCAGTTCTTC.

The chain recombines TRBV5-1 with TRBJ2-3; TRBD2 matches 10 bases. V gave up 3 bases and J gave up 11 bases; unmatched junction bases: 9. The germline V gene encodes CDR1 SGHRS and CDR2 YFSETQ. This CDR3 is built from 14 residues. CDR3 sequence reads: CASSYLAGEVQQYF. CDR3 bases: TGCGCCAGCAGCTACCTAGCGGGGGAGGTTCAGCAGTATTTT.

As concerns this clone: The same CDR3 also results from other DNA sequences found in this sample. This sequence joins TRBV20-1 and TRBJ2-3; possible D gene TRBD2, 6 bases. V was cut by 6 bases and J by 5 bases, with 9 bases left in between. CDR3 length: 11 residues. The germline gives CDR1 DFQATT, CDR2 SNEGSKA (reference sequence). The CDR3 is CSAGGLDTQYF. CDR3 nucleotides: TGCAGTGCCGGAGGGCTAGATACGCAGTATTTT.

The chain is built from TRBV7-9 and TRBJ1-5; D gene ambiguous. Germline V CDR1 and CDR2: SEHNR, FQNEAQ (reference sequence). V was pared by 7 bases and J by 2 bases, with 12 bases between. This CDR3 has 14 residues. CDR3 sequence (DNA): TGTGCCAGCACCAACGCAGGCGGCAATCAGCCCCAGCATTTT. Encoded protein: CASTNAGGNQPQHF.

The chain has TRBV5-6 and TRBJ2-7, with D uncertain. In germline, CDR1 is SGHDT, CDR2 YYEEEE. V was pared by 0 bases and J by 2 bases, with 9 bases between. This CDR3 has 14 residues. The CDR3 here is CASSLALGAYEQYF. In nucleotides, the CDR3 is TGTGCCAGCAGCTTGGCCTTAGGTGCCTACGAGCAGTACTTC.

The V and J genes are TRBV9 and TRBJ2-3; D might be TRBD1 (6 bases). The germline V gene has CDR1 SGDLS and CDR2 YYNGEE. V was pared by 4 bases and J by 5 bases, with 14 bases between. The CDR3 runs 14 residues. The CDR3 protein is CASSRYMTGDTQYF. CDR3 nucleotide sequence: TGTGCCAGCAGCCGCTACATGACAGGAGATACGCAGTATTTT. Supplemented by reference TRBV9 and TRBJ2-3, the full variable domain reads DSGVTQTPKHLITATGQRVTLRCSPRSGDLSVYWYQQSLDQGLQFLIQYYNGEERAKGNILERFSAQQFPDLHSELNLSSLELGDSALYFCASSRYMTGDTQYFGPGTRLTVL.

In DNA form, the CDR3 reads TGTGCCAGCATGAGGGACAGGGGGCGGTCAGATACGCAGTATTTT. Protein sequence: CASMRDRGRSDTQYF. The V gene is TRBV2, the J gene TRBJ2-3; 12 bases map to TRBD1. The CDR3 is made up of 15 amino acids. Germline lookup yields CDR1 SNHLY and CDR2 FYNNEI. V dropped 7 bases and J dropped 4; count of bases not matched to a gene: 6.

This CDR3 is CASSSSGRRVPGELFF. The CDR3 DNA is TGTGCCAGCAGCTCTAGCGGGAGGCGAGTACCCGGGGAGCTGTTTTTT. The V and J genes are TRBV7-6 and TRBJ2-2; 11 bases fit TRBD2. Unmatched junction bases numbered 7, after V lost 4 bases and J lost 6 bases. Germline values: CDR1 SGHVS, CDR2 FNYEAQ. This CDR3 has 16 amino acids.

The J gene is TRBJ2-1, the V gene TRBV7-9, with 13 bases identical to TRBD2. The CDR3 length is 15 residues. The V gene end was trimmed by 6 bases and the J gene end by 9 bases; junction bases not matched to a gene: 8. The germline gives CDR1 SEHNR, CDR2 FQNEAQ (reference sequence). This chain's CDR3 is CASRHWTSGSPEQFF. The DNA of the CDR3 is TGTGCCAGCAGACATTGGACTAGCGGGAGCCCTGAGCAGTTCTTC.